This TCR beta chain was captured by sequencing in a study of cytomegalovirus exposure and HLA in healthy donors. CDR3 length equals 16 residues. V was cut by 4 bases and J by 3 bases, with 16 bases left in between. CDR1 and CDR2 from the germline V gene are WSHSY and SAAADI. 13 Jbeta primers and 60 Vbeta primers were used for the PCR. Under the authors' procedure: A follow-up analysis tallied around 80 million unique TCR beta chains, some 11 million shared. Produced via immunoSEQ multiplex PCR; TCRdb's table is partial and in-frame only. The V and J calls and clone size were taken over from that table, and D and trimming were inferred from the DNA. The data hold fewer than 95,000 clones, with 85% observed a single time. As to this clone: The antigen is not known.

Study-wide results and caveats: In a later analysis, common viral pathogens appeared linked to several of the most significant clusters. The study carried out a later analysis of TCR beta sequences. It associated some 17,000 of them with specific HLA alleles at a false discovery rate of 0.05.

Regarding donors, all were healthy bone marrow donors. Sequencing input: PBMCs. The rearrangement links TRBV10-2 to TRBJ2-1; TRBD1 is a possible D gene (5 bases). This receptor was identified in a middle-aged man in good health and CMV-seropositive. The CDR3 region is CASSGATGTFYNEQFF. DNA of the CDR3: TGCGCCAGCAGTGGTGCTACAGGTACCTTCTACAATGAGCAGTTCTTC.